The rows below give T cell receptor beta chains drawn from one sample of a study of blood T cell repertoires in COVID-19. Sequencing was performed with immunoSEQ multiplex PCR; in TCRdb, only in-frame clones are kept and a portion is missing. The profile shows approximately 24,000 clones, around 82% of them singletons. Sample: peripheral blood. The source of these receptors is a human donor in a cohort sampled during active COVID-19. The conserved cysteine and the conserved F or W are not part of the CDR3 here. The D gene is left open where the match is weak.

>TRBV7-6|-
ASSLSRDYEQY
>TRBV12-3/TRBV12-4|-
ASSRGLGRTQY
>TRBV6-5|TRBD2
ASRNLAGADTQY
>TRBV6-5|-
ASRNGYNEQF
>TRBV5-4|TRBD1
ASSPDRGRGGYT
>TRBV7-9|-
ASSLSRNTGELF
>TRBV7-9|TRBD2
ASNLGLAGGPGITDTQY
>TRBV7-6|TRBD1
ASSLHGTGYTDTQY
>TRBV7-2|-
ASSQSVEAQETQY
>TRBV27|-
ASSVFGTYNQPQH
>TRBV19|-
ASSSPGTITEAF
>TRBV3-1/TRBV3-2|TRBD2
ASSLGLAGGYEQY
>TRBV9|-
ASSRWETTDQPQH
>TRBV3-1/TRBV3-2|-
ASSQDILPNNEQF
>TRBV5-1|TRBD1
ASSRDRGYGELF
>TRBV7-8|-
ASSLAQGIYEQY
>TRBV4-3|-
ASSQDVATNEQF
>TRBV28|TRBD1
ASSLWTGGGEKLF
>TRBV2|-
ASRTRLGTDTQY
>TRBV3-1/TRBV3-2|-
ASSQQGNYGYT
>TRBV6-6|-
ASSNRGGGETQY
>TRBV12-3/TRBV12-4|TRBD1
ASSLTGDEQF
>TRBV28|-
ASSLEGGPWHGYT
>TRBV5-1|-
ASMRDGIPYEQY
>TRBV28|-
ASSILQGSSYEQY
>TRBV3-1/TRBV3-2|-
ASSQFGANSYNEQF
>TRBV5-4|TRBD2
ASSPGLAVTTDTQY
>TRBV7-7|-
ASSLLTDGGHTEAF
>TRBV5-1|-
ASSLEWGVGETQY
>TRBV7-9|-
ASSTDWGNTEAF
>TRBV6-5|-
ASSYSAGGENEQF
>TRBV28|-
ASSGEVIRNYEQY
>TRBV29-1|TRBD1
SVEDTIGQGTYEQY
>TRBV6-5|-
ASGRDSGWIDTQY
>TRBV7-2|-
ASTFGVSRTGANVLT
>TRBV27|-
ASSLSRGSSYEQY
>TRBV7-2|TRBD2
ASSFRLAGGLSSYEQY
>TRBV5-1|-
ASSLEVSGSQY
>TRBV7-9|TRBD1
ASSPDRGNQPQH
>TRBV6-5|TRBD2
ASSSISGITDTQY
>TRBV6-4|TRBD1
ASSERGQSGYT
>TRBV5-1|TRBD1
ASRLEQGVWTEAF
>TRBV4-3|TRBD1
ASSQDRGFSTGELF